The 22 T cell receptor beta chains presented below share a single source sample, sequenced in a study of fetal regulatory T cell absence and autoimmunity. Produced via immunoSEQ multiplex PCR; TCRdb's table is partial and in-frame only. The sample records approximately 94,000 clones, less than 80% being singletons. Sequenced: pancreas tissue. These receptors were taken from a male donor with IPEX syndrome.

This rearrangement joins TRBV12-5 to TRBJ1-2; perhaps TRBD1 as D (6 bases). With 3 bases removed from V and 4 bases from J, the gap between germline ends came to 18 bases. Germline CDR1 LGHNT, CDR2 FRNRAP. This CDR3 region has 16 residues. CDR3 nucleotides: TGTGCTAGTGGTTTTGGACAGCTACCATATCCCTATGGCTACACCTTC. As protein: CASGFGQLPYPYGYTF.

The chain couples TRBV6-5 to TRBJ2-1; unclear D gene. Per germline, CDR1 MNHEY and CDR2 SVGAGI. The CDR3 length is 15 residues. V dropped 2 bases and J dropped 8 bases, with 16 bases sitting between them. The CDR3 is CASSYVVSAADEQFF. The CDR3 region has the DNA TGTGCCAGCAGTTACGTTGTTTCGGCGGCCGATGAGCAGTTCTTC.

Only a few counts were recorded for this clone. The chain employs TRBV1 and TRBJ1-6. TRBV1 is given as a pseudogene. This CDR3 comprises 16 residues. CDR3 sequence (DNA): TGCACCAGCAGCCAAGAGGGGGAGGGCAGGCATTCACCCCTCCACTTT. Protein: CTSSQEGEGRHSPLHF.

The rearrangement uses TRBV7-6 and TRBJ2-1; TRBD2 matches at 9 bases. CDR1 is SGHVS, CDR2 FNYEAQ, per germline. There are 15 residues in the CDR3. Trimming cost V 5 bases and J 5 bases; bases outside gene matches: 7. The CDR3 region has the DNA TGTGCCAGCAGCCCCCGGTTAGCGGGGGACAATGAGCAGTTCTTC. Protein sequence: CASSPRLAGDNEQFF. Variable domain in full (rest from reference TRBV7-6 and TRBJ2-1): GAGVSQSPRYKVTKRGQDVALRCDPISGHVSLYWYRQALGQGPEFLTYFNYEAQQDKSGLPNDRFSAERPEGSISTLTIQRTEQRDSAMYRCASSPRLAGDNEQFFGPGTRLTVL.

The chain couples TRBV15 to TRBJ1-4; perhaps TRBD1 as D (5 bases). The germline CDR1 and CDR2 sequences are LNHNV and YYDKDF (reference sequence). The ends were cut back, 1 base at V and 4 bases at J, with 13 bases in the middle. The CDR3 is made up of 16 amino acids. The DNA of the CDR3 is TGTGCCACCAGCAGAGTGTTAGGGACGATTAATGAAAAACTGTTTTTT. This gives the protein CATSRVLGTINEKLFF.

The rearrangement links TRBV6-5 to TRBJ2-7; maybe TRBD1 (5 bases). CDR3 length equals 13 residues. Germline V lookup: CDR1 MNHEY, CDR2 SVGAGI. V lost 0 bases and J lost 2, with 5 bases in between. The CDR3, as DNA: TGTGCCAGCAGTTACTCAGGGGCCTACGAGCAGTACTTC. Amino acids: CASSYSGAYEQYF.

This chain connects TRBV6-5 to TRBJ1-5, with TRBD1 matching over 8 bases. The V and J ends lost 2 bases and 5 bases, in that order; junction bases with no gene match: 2. There are 14 residues in the CDR3. The germline V gene encodes CDR1 MNHEY and CDR2 SVGAGI. In DNA form, the CDR3 reads TGTGCCAGCAGTTACGACAGGGGTTATCAGCCCCAGCATTTT. This gives the protein CASSYDRGYQPQHF.

V is TRBV7-9 and J is TRBJ1-4; 9 bases are a match to TRBD1. CDR1 and CDR2 (germline): SEHNR, FQNEAQ (reference sequence). V was pared by 3 bases and J by 7 bases, with 0 bases of the junction left unmatched. This CDR3 region has 13 residues. The DNA of the CDR3 is TGTGCCAGCAGCTTGACAGGGGGTGAAAAACTGTTTTTT. Amino acid sequence: CASSLTGGEKLFF.

This sequence joins TRBV9 and TRBJ2-5, with D perhaps TRBD2 (7 bases). CDR3 length: 14 residues. Between the trimmed V and J ends, which lost 0 bases and 5 bases, there was a span of 11 bases. CDR1 and CDR2 from the germline V gene are SGDLS and YYNGEE. CDR3: CASSVGGRGETQYF. The CDR3 DNA reads as TGTGCCAGCAGCGTAGGTGGGAGGGGGGAGACCCAGTACTTC.

The V and J genes are TRBV14 and TRBJ1-2; maybe TRBD1 (6 bases). With 6 bases removed from V and 9 bases from J, the gap between germline ends came to 17 bases. In germline, CDR1 is SGHDN, CDR2 FVKESK. The CDR3 runs to 13 residues. CDR3 amino acids: CASRHTGYPSYTF. The CDR3 nucleotides are TGTGCCAGCAGGCACACAGGGTATCCTAGCTACACCTTC.

This chain connects TRBV30 to TRBJ2-7, with TRBD2 matching over 16 bases. The germline gives CDR1 GTSNPN, CDR2 SVGIG (reference sequence). The CDR3 is made up of 18 amino acids. V was pared by 5 bases and J by 5 bases, with 15 bases of the junction left unmatched. The CDR3 loop reads CAWGGPRGLAGGPDEQYF. CDR3 DNA: TGTGCCTGGGGAGGGCCAAGGGGACTAGCGGGAGGGCCGGACGAGCAGTACTTC.

This sequence joins TRBV7-9 and TRBJ2-7, with D maybe TRBD2 (5 bases). Per germline, CDR1 SEHNR and CDR2 FQNEAQ (reference sequence). V gave up 0 bases and J gave up 7 bases, with 7 bases separating them. This CDR3 region has 12 residues. The CDR3 loop reads CASSLAGDEQYF. CDR3 DNA: TGTGCCAGCAGCTTAGCCGGGGATGAGCAGTACTTC.

The chain links TRBV6-5 to TRBJ1-1; TRBD1 might be the D (6 bases). There are 14 residues in the CDR3. Looked up from germline, CDR1 is MNHEY and CDR2 is SVGAGI. Trimming left V 0 bases short and J 1 base short, with 6 bases between. DNA of the CDR3: TGTGCCAGCAGTTACTCGGGGGCGAACACTGAAGCTTTCTTT. Translation: CASSYSGANTEAFF.

V is TRBV9 and J is TRBJ2-7; 7 positions agree with TRBD2. Germline CDR1 SGDLS, CDR2 YYNGEE. The V and J ends lost 0 bases and 2 bases, in that order; junction bases with no gene match: 5. The CDR3 covers 15 residues. CDR3 loop: CASSVGGGRTYEQYF. The CDR3, as DNA: TGTGCCAGCAGCGTAGGGGGAGGGAGGACCTACGAGCAGTACTTC.

The V gene is TRBV5-1, the J gene TRBJ2-3; 14 bases are a match to TRBD2. Losses at the gene ends were 4 bases for V and 6 bases for J; bases not matched to a gene: 7. Germline V gives CDR1 SGHRS, CDR2 YFSETQ. The CDR3 sequence is 16 residues long. CDR3 protein: CASSTGLAGGMDTQYF. CDR3 in DNA: TGCGCCAGCAGCACTGGACTAGCGGGGGGAATGGATACGCAGTATTTT.

In this sample, this clone turned up once. The CDR3 region has the DNA TGTGCTAGTGGCCTAGCGGGCGGCCGTGTACACACTTCTAACTATGGCTACACCTTC. Residues: CASGLAGGRVHTSNYGYTF. The V call is TRBV12-5, the J call TRBJ1-2; D gene ambiguous. The CDR3 is 19 amino acids. Germline assignment: CDR1 LGHNT and CDR2 FRNRAP. V was shortened by 6 bases and J by 0 bases, with 26 bases between the two germline ends.

The chain employs TRBV10-1 and TRBJ1-1, with no clear D. The germline V and J ends were trimmed by 7 bases and 1 base, with 13 bases remaining between them. The CDR3 spans 14 residues. Germline V gene sequence: CDR1 WNHNN, CDR2 SYGVQD (reference sequence). DNA for the CDR3: TGCGCCAGCACAAGACCTTATAGGAACACTGAAGCTTTCTTT. This translates into CASTRPYRNTEAFF.

V usage is TRBV27 and J usage is TRBJ1-2, with no clear D. This CDR3 comprises 14 residues. Trimming stripped 3 bases from V and 4 bases from J, with 12 bases between. CDR1 and CDR2 from the germline V gene are MNHEY and SMNVEV (reference sequence). The CDR3 nucleotides are TGTGCCAGCAGTTTTAGTTGGAGGGCCTATGGCTACACCTTC. Residues: CASSFSWRAYGYTF.

The J gene is TRBJ1-2, the V gene TRBV5-1; 9 bases map to TRBD1. V dropped 4 bases and J dropped 8; count of bases not matched to a gene: 12. The CDR3 has 15 residues. The germline gives CDR1 SGHRS, CDR2 YFSETQ. The CDR3 DNA is TGCGCCAGCAGCCTCCTGGGGACAGGGCCGCGAGGCTACACCTTC. This sequence encodes CASSLLGTGPRGYTF. Full variable domain (missing parts from reference TRBV5-1 and TRBJ1-2): KAGVTQTPRYLIKTRGQQVTLSCSPISGHRSVSWYQQTPGQGLQFLFEYFSETQRNKGNFPGRFSGRQFSNSRSEMNVSTLELGDSALYLCASSLLGTGPRGYTFGSGTRLTVV.

The chain uses TRBV11-2 and TRBJ1-1; D not certain. Per the germline V gene, CDR1 is SGHAT and CDR2 is FQNNGV. Trimming removed 3 bases from V and 1 base from J, with 6 bases in between. The CDR3 covers 13 residues. For the CDR3, the DNA is TGTGCCAGCAGCTTCAGGACGAACACTGAAGCTTTCTTT. This sequence encodes CASSFRTNTEAFF.

In this sample, this clone turned up a few times. The genes are TRBV7-9 and TRBJ2-7; D is unclear. Trimming removed 1 base at V and 5 bases at J, with 9 bases between. This CDR3 is built from 13 residues. Germline V gene lookup returns CDR1 SEHNR and CDR2 FQNEAQ (reference sequence). The CDR3 DNA sequence: TGTGCCAGCAGCTTAGGAGTTTGGAACGAGCAGTACTTC. The encoded protein is CASSLGVWNEQYF.

The genes are TRBV9 and TRBJ2-7; TRBD2 aligns across 11 bases. V lost 0 bases to trimming and J lost 6 bases; unmatched junction nucleotides: 2. Germline V gene lookup returns CDR1 SGDLS and CDR2 YYNGEE. The CDR3 is made up of 14 amino acids. The CDR3 loop is CASSVDTSGSEQYF. CDR3 sequence (DNA): TGTGCCAGCAGCGTAGACACTAGCGGGAGCGAGCAGTACTTC.